A single T cell receptor (beta chain) is shown here with its context. This entry is derived from a study of blood T cell repertoires in COVID-19. Produced via immunoSEQ multiplex PCR; TCRdb's table is partial and in-frame only. The sample yields some 250,000 clones, 70% to 90% seen once. Participant-reported clinical history was the basis for cohort assignment. This CDR3 spans 15 amino acids. Trimming removed 10 bases at V and 18 bases at J, with 31 bases between. Germline-derived CDR1 and CDR2 are MNHEY and SVGAGI. The source material was PBMCs or T cells enriched from blood (not recorded which). V is TRBV6-5 and J is TRBJ1-6; no clear D. This TCR came from a woman between 45 and 60 years old who had recovered from COVID-19. The CDR3 sequence is CAKRGYGFVPKDSHF. The CDR3 nucleotides are TGTGCCAAAAGAGGGTACGGGTTTGTACCTAAAGATAGCCACTTT.